This T cell receptor (beta chain) was sequenced in a study of human T cells and chemical hapten exposure. Overall study context: Skin on the upper inner arm, about 2 cm by about 2 cm in size, was sensitized with 2% DPC.

In this sample, this clonotype turned up a few times. Its antigen is not known. Documented time point: patch test 3, about 24 weeks after DPC sensitization. Treatment here: therapeutic diphenylcyclopropenone sensitization with weekly scalp DPC. It was the library that attached unique molecular identifiers to individual cDNA molecules. TCRdb reanalysed the RACE reads using MiXCR and keeps one entry per CDR3 protein. The table records 97,000 or so distinct CDR3 sequences, around 25% of them present only once. CDR1 is SGHKS and CDR2 is YYEKEE in the germline V gene (reference sequence). This CDR3 has 13 residues. The junction had 1 base not matched to a gene; V was cut back by 5 bases and J by 0 bases. General observations from the study: Patch test score was positively correlated with the counts of TCRs that had expanded at PT1. Donors in the study had alopecia, meaning their immune response may differ from healthy people's.

The receptor was isolated from a middle-aged man with alopecia areata. Some clones in this sample may be carry-over from other donors' samples. The material was whole blood, obtained in connection with sensitization to the hapten diphenylcyclopropenone (DPC). The chain couples TRBV5-5 to TRBJ1-1; 7 bases are shared with TRBD1. CDR3 nucleotide sequence: TGTGCCAGCAGGGGACAGTTGAACACTGAAGCTTTCTTT. This codes for CASRGQLNTEAFF.